This entry lists 30 T cell receptor beta chains sequenced from one sample in a study of T cell responses to AZD1222 COVID-19 vaccine. The data were produced by immunoSEQ multiplex PCR, yet TCRdb's version contains in-frame clones alone and is incomplete. The sample shows around 100,000 clones, about 87% of them seen only once. This material consisted of peripheral blood, taken on day 0 of AZD1222 vaccination. These receptors all stem from an adult in good health.

V gene TRBV5-6 combines with J gene TRBJ2-5; D may be TRBD2 (5 bases). This CDR3 comprises 15 residues. Trimming took 2 bases from V and 2 from J, leaving 13 bases between them. Germline assignment: CDR1 SGHDT and CDR2 YYEEEE. The CDR3 is CASSFSSWTQETQYF. The CDR3 DNA sequence: TGTGCCAGCAGCTTTAGCTCGTGGACTCAAGAGACCCAGTACTTC.

CDR3 coding DNA: TGTGCCAGCAGCTCAGGTCGGTACTACGAGCAGTACTTC. This codes for CASSSGRYYEQYF. This chain joins TRBV7-9 and TRBJ2-7; D gene ambiguous. CDR1 SEHNR and CDR2 FQNEAQ come from the germline V gene (reference sequence). The CDR3 runs to 13 residues. Trimming took off 4 bases at V and 3 bases at J, with 10 bases between the two ends.

This chain links TRBV4-2 with TRBJ2-3; a weak D match, TRBD2 (5 bases). V was cut by 1 base and J by 4 bases, with 12 bases left in between. The germline gives CDR1 LGHNA, CDR2 YNFKEQ. The CDR3 loop spans 15 amino acids. The CDR3, as DNA: TGTGCCAGCAGCCAAGCGGAGGTTAAAGCAGATACGCAGTATTTT. Amino acid sequence: CASSQAEVKADTQYF.

V gene TRBV10-3 combines with J gene TRBJ1-5; possible D gene TRBD1, 6 bases. Germline V gives CDR1 ENHRY, CDR2 SYGVKD. The CDR3 consists of 15 residues. Trimming pared 0 bases from V and 7 bases from J, leaving 13 bases between. The CDR3 sequence is CAISESGQGNQPQHF. The CDR3 DNA follows: TGTGCCATCAGTGAGTCGGGGCAGGGGAACCAGCCCCAGCATTTT.

CDR3: CASSIRQGNSPLHF. The CDR3 DNA follows: TGTGCCAGCAGCATACGACAGGGTAATTCACCCCTCCACTTT. The genes are TRBV11-2 and TRBJ1-6; TRBD1 matches 7 bases. V lost 5 bases, J lost 6 bases, and 4 bases stayed unmatched. CDR1 and CDR2 (germline): SGHAT, FQNNGV. This CDR3 comprises 14 residues.

The chain has TRBV6-5 and TRBJ2-7; D is perhaps TRBD1 or TRBD2 (6 bases each). CDR1 and CDR2 from the germline V gene are MNHEY and SVGAGI. The CDR3 has 15 amino acids. The germline V and J ends were trimmed by 7 bases and 2 bases, with 18 bases remaining between them. The CDR3 here is CASNTHSGAPYEQYF. In nucleotides, the CDR3 is TGTGCCAGCAATACCCACTCGGGGGCCCCCTACGAGCAGTACTTC.

The J gene is TRBJ1-1, the V gene TRBV11-2; D unresolved. Between the trimmed V and J ends, which lost 5 bases and 10 bases, there was a span of 26 bases. The germline V gene encodes CDR1 SGHAT and CDR2 FQNNGV. The CDR3 length is 16 residues. The CDR3 DNA sequence: TGTGCCAGCAGCCACCCGCGTCGGGCGGGGAATGAGGGAGCTTTCTTT. Amino acids: CASSHPRRAGNEGAFF.

The CDR3 loop reads CATSDPINPGGPETQYF. CDR3 DNA sequence: TGTGCCACCAGTGACCCCATAAATCCGGGAGGGCCTGAGACCCAGTACTTC. This chain links TRBV24-1 with TRBJ2-5; 8 bases line up with TRBD2. The CDR3 spans 17 residues. Germline V gives CDR1 KGHDR, CDR2 SFDVKD. V trimming: 4 bases; J trimming: 5 bases; junction bases outside the gene matches: 14.

The genes are TRBV19 and TRBJ2-6; 9 bases are a match to TRBD1. CDR1 and CDR2 from the germline V gene are LNHDA and SQIVND (reference sequence). CDR3 size: 17 residues. J was trimmed by 2 bases and V by 7 bases; bases with no gene match: 9. The CDR3 is CASKGNRGQAGANVLTF. The CDR3, as DNA: TGTGCCAGTAAAGGGAACAGGGGGCAGGCTGGGGCCAACGTCCTGACTTTC.

The chain combines TRBV7-9 with TRBJ2-3, with D perhaps TRBD2 (6 bases). In germline, CDR1 is SEHNR, CDR2 FQNEAQ (reference sequence). The CDR3 has 15 residues. V was pared by 0 bases and J by 0 bases, with 7 bases between. The CDR3 spells CASSLARGSTDTQYF. CDR3 DNA: TGTGCCAGCAGCTTAGCGCGGGGAAGCACAGATACGCAGTATTTT.

This rearrangement joins TRBV27 to TRBJ1-5; TRBD1 matches at 9 bases. The CDR3 is made up of 13 amino acids. Germline V lookup: CDR1 MNHEY, CDR2 SMNVEV (reference sequence). The junction had 3 bases not matched to a gene; V was cut back by 6 bases and J by 6 bases. The DNA for the CDR3 is TGTGCCAGCAGCGGACAGGGGCTTCAGCCCCAGCATTTT. This gives the protein CASSGQGLQPQHF.

The J gene is TRBJ2-7, the V gene TRBV19; no clear D. Trimming pared 10 bases from V and 2 bases from J, leaving 18 bases between. CDR1 and CDR2 from the germline V gene are LNHDA and SQIVND (reference sequence). The CDR3 extends over 14 amino acids. The CDR3 protein is CATVDRNIPYEQYF. CDR3 nucleotide sequence: TGTGCCACCGTCGACCGAAACATTCCCTACGAGCAGTACTTC.

The V call is TRBV28, the J call TRBJ2-6; D gene ambiguous. Deletions cut 7 bases from V and 1 base from J, with 8 bases between. Germline assignment: CDR1 MDHEN and CDR2 SYDVKM. CDR3 size: 14 residues. CDR3 coding DNA: TGTGCCAGCACTGAGTATTCTGGGGCCAACGTCCTGACTTTC. It specifies CASTEYSGANVLTF.

This clone was observed a handful of times. The rearrangement links TRBV11-2 to TRBJ2-4; 7 bases match TRBD2. Per the germline V gene, CDR1 is SGHAT and CDR2 is FQNNGV. The CDR3 is 16 residues long. J lost 0 bases, V lost 5 bases, and 7 bases had no gene match. This CDR3 is CASSPGRGIAKNIQYF. In DNA form, the CDR3 reads TGTGCCAGCAGCCCTGGGCGGGGGATAGCCAAAAACATTCAGTACTTC.

This clone has a single count. The CDR3 spells CASSLVAAGGITDTQYF. The CDR3 DNA reads TGTGCCAGCAGCTTAGTGGCAGCGGGGGGTATCACAGATACGCAGTATTTT. This chain joins TRBV7-2 and TRBJ2-3; the match to TRBD2 covers 9 bases. The germline CDR1 and CDR2 sequences are SGHTA and FQGNSA. This CDR3 has 17 amino acids. With 1 base clipped from V and 2 bases from J, the junction kept 7 bases outside the gene matches.

Note on this clone: A junction end diverges from the germline sequence, so it may reflect a read error. The chain recombines TRBV2 with TRBJ1-2; D unclear. The CDR3 consists of 11 residues. Germline V lookup: CDR1 SNHLY, CDR2 FYNNEI. The CDR3 DNA is TGTGCCGGCAGCGTCGACAATGGCTACACCTTC. It is translated as CAGSVDNGYTF.

This chain joins TRBV5-1 and TRBJ1-2; D perhaps matches TRBD1 (6 bases). CDR1 and CDR2 from the germline V gene are SGHRS and YFSETQ. The length of the CDR3 is 15 residues. V lost 0 bases, J lost 3 bases, and 12 bases lay in between. The CDR3 reads CASSLEGGPDYGYTF. CDR3 coding DNA: TGCGCCAGCAGCTTGGAGGGGGGGCCGGACTATGGCTACACCTTC.

The chain combines TRBV10-3 with TRBJ1-5; possibly TRBD1 for D (5 bases). This CDR3 spans 14 amino acids. Germline CDR1 is ENHRY and CDR2 is SYGVKD. The V and J ends lost 0 bases and 8 bases respectively, with 11 bases between them. The CDR3 nucleotides are TGTGCCATCAGTGAGTCGTGGGGCAGGGAGCCCCAGCATTTT. It codes for CAISESWGREPQHF.

The chain has TRBV6-1 and TRBJ2-3, with 7 bases aligning to TRBD1. Germline trimming cut 4 bases from V and 2 bases from J; bases unmatched to any gene: 18. CDR3 size: 19 residues. CDR1 and CDR2 (germline): MNHNS, SASEGT. In nucleotides, the CDR3 is TGTGCCAGCAGTGTGGCCCCCAAACAGGGGCCTCAAGCCACAGATACGCAGTATTTT. Its translation is CASSVAPKQGPQATDTQYF.

The rearrangement joins TRBV6-2 or TRBV6-3 to TRBJ1-6; D is ambiguous. Trimming cost V 5 bases and J 7 bases, with 15 bases left between them. CDR1 and CDR2 from the germline V gene are MNHEY and SVGEGT. This CDR3 has 15 amino acids. DNA for the CDR3: TGTGCCAGCAGTACCCTGAGAAGTACAAATTCACCCCTCCACTTT. Its protein is CASSTLRSTNSPLHF.

This clone was detected once. The DNA of the CDR3 is TGTGCCAGCAGTTACCTTAGACAGAACACTGAAGCTTTCTTT. As protein: CASSYLRQNTEAFF. The V call is TRBV6-5, the J call TRBJ1-1; no clear D. Trimming cost V 2 bases and J 1 base, with 8 bases left between them. CDR3 length: 14 amino acids. Per the germline V gene, CDR1 is MNHEY and CDR2 is SVGAGI.

This chain links TRBV6-5 with TRBJ1-5, with 9 nucleotides matching TRBD1. In germline, CDR1 is MNHEY, CDR2 SVGAGI. V shed 8 bases and J 3 bases; nucleotides not matched to a gene: 8. The CDR3 contains 15 residues. The CDR3 DNA reads TGTGCCAGCTGGGACAGGGAGAGTTTCAATCAGCCCCAGCATTTT. It codes for CASWDRESFNQPQHF.

The gene calls are TRBV27 and TRBJ1-5, with a possible D match to TRBD1 (6 bases). Germline CDR1 MNHEY, CDR2 SMNVEV (reference sequence). Trimming removed 5 bases at V and 4 bases at J, with 15 bases between. The CDR3 runs to 15 residues. This CDR3 is CASSSRGPLNQPQHF. The CDR3 DNA follows: TGTGCCAGCAGTAGCCGGGGGCCGTTGAATCAGCCCCAGCATTTT.

The V and J genes are TRBV3-1 (or the pseudogene TRBV3-2) and TRBJ2-1, with TRBD2 matching over 7 bases. The CDR3 length is 16 residues. The germline gives CDR1 LGHDT, CDR2 YNNKEL (reference sequence). V shed 4 bases, J shed 9 bases, and the junction held 15 bases outside the gene matches. CDR3: CASSPPTDWGGGEQFF. The CDR3 DNA reads as TGTGCCAGCAGCCCGCCTACTGACTGGGGCGGGGGTGAGCAGTTCTTC.

The V and J genes are TRBV19 and TRBJ2-7, with 7 positions matching TRBD1. Germline CDR1 is LNHDA and CDR2 is SQIVND (reference sequence). The CDR3 runs to 13 residues. V lost 3 bases and J lost 5; bases outside the gene matches: 4. CDR3 DNA sequence: TGTGCCAGTAGTATCCCCCAGGGGGACGAGCAGTACTTC. It yields the protein CASSIPQGDEQYF.

This sequence joins TRBV28 and TRBJ1-5; 7 bases are shared with TRBD1. The germline CDR1 and CDR2 sequences are MDHEN and SYDVKM. After removal of 4 bases from V and 3 bases from J, the junction contained 3 bases not matched to a gene. CDR3 length: 14 amino acids. Written as DNA, the CDR3 is TGTGCCAGCAGTTCAGGGACAGCCAATCAGCCCCAGCATTTT. Its protein product is CASSSGTANQPQHF.

The V and J genes are TRBV6-5 and TRBJ2-7; 9 bases are shared with TRBD2. V lost 0 bases, J lost 4 bases, and 4 bases stayed unmatched. The germline CDR1 and CDR2 sequences are MNHEY and SVGAGI. This CDR3 contains 15 residues. CDR3 region: CASSYSGTSSYEQYF. Written as DNA, the CDR3 is TGTGCCAGCAGTTACTCGGGGACTAGCTCGTACGAGCAGTACTTC.

V and J are TRBV27 and TRBJ2-7; 9 positions match TRBD2. This CDR3 is 15 amino acids long. V gave up 3 bases and J gave up 4 bases; unmatched junction bases: 7. Germline assignment: CDR1 MNHEY and CDR2 SMNVEV (reference sequence). CDR3 sequence: CASSLVGTSRYEQYF. The CDR3 nucleotides read TGTGCCAGCAGTTTGGTTGGGACTAGCAGATACGAGCAGTACTTC.

The chain employs TRBV12-3 or TRBV12-4 and TRBJ1-4; D unresolved. The CDR3 runs 11 residues. V shed 6 bases and J shed 2 bases, with 1 base lying between them. In DNA form, the CDR3 reads TGTGCCAGCAGGACTAATGAAAAACTGTTTTTT. Translated: CASRTNEKLFF.

The chain is built from TRBV5-1 and TRBJ2-7, with D possibly matching TRBD1 (6 bases). V gave up 2 bases and J gave up 2 bases, with 11 bases separating them. CDR1 is SGHRS and CDR2 is YFSETQ in the germline V gene. The CDR3 consists of 14 residues. The CDR3 nucleotides are TGCGCCAGCAGCTTCGTGGACAGTACCTACGAGCAGTACTTC. Encoded protein: CASSFVDSTYEQYF. The variable domain in full, completed from reference TRBV5-1 and TRBJ2-7, reads KAGVTQTPRYLIKTRGQQVTLSCSPISGHRSVSWYQQTPGQGLQFLFEYFSETQRNKGNFPGRFSGRQFSNSRSEMNVSTLELGDSALYLCASSFVDSTYEQYFGPGTRLTVT.